This note documents a single TCR beta chain sequence. Its antigen is currently unknown. The CDR3 length is 16 residues. The V and J ends lost 5 bases and 5 bases, in that order; junction bases with no gene match: 9. Germline CDR1 reads MDHEN; CDR2 reads SYDVKM. These data come from a study of long-term antiretroviral therapy in people with HIV. Points from the study as a whole: Narrower CDR3 length ranges marked HIV repertoires relative to controls. Pre-ART-expanded clones dominated the repertoire at all time points.

Researchers secured at least one pre-ART and at least two post-ART PBMC samples from each donor. The libraries were made with immunoSEQ v3.0 at survey level. Here immunoSEQ multiplex PCR was the method, and the copy in TCRdb shows in-frame clones only, minus some. This sample has about 48,000 clones, with around 84% found just once. The sequencing here drew on unsorted PBMCs, taken 0.8 years after starting antiretroviral therapy. The chain is built from TRBV28 and TRBJ2-1, with 10 bases aligning to TRBD2. The source of this sequence is a woman younger than 30 with HIV. The CDR3 loop is CASSTRVAGGHNEQFF. DNA of the CDR3: TGTGCCAGCAGTACCCGGGTAGCGGGAGGTCACAATGAGCAGTTCTTC.